The TCR beta chain under discussion was sequenced for a study of glioma-infiltrating T cells after dendritic cell vaccination. Study as a whole: The vaccine used monocyte-derived dendritic cells pulsed overnight with autologous tumor lysate. Dendritic cell vaccine was injected intradermally three times, biweekly.

The primer mix had 60 V beta and 13 J beta primers. Measured with immunoSEQ multiplex PCR; TCRdb has only the in-frame clones, and not every one. The sample gives roughly 51,000 clones, roughly 87% of which show up once; about an eighth is in the top ten. V gave up 0 bases and J gave up 10 bases; unmatched junction bases: 15. The CDR3 has 17 residues. CDR1 MNHNS and CDR2 SASEGT come from the germline V gene. The rearrangement joins TRBV6-1 to TRBJ1-1, with 9 positions matching TRBD1. The sequence was collected from a human donor with glioblastoma. The sample consisted of blood, taken before dendritic cell vaccination. As DNA, the CDR3 is TGTGCCAGCAGTGAAGCGTTAAGGGGACAGGGCCCTCTGGGAGCTTTCTTT. Protein product: CASSEALRGQGPLGAFF.